The clone carrying this T cell receptor (beta chain) has more than one count but fewer than ten. Its antigen is as yet unknown. cDNA molecules carried unique molecular identifiers, and template switching added a universal primer site. TCRdb reprocessed the 5' RACE reads via MiXCR and lists one record per CDR3 protein. The table lists about 500,000 distinct CDR3 sequences, 13% to 15% of them singletons. The data are from a study of identical twins. Study-wide results and caveats: The study drew conclusions from cross-sectional statistical analysis, not from following the same donors. Within monozygotic twins, out-of-frame TCR alpha sharing was underestimated by the models.

The V and J ends lost 2 bases and 9 bases, in that order; junction bases with no gene match: 9. The CDR3 is made up of 15 amino acids. Germline assignment: CDR1 MNHEY and CDR2 SVGEGT. These records were also assigned to another study, of yellow fever vaccine responses in identical twins.

The rearrangement joins TRBV6-2 or TRBV6-3 to TRBJ2-1; TRBD2 matches at 8 bases. The receptor's source is a woman aged 18-29 years in good health. Specimen: CD4+ T cells sorted from blood. Here the CDR3 reads CASSYTREGRGEQFF. The CDR3, as DNA: TGTGCCAGCAGTTACACACGGGAGGGCCGCGGTGAGCAGTTCTTC.